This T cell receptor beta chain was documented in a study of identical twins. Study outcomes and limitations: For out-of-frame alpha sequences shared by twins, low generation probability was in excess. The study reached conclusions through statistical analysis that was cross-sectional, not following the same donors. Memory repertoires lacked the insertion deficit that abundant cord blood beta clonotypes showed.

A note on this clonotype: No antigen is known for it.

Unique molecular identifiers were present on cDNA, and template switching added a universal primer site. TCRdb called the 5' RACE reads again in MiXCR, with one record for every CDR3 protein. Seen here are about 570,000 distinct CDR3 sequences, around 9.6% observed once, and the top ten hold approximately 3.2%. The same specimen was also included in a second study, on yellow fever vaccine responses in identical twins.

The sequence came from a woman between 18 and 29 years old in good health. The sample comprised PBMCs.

For the CDR3, the DNA is TGCAGCACCCCGGGGTCACTAGCGGGAGTTTTCAATGAGCAGTTCTTC. It translates to CSTPGSLAGVFNEQFF. The chain has TRBV20-1 and TRBJ2-1; 11 nucleotides match TRBD2. Germline V gene lookup returns CDR1 DFQATT and CDR2 SNEGSKA (reference sequence). CDR3 size: 16 residues.